The rows below give T cell receptor beta chains drawn from one sample of a study of beta chain features in type 1 diabetes. Produced via immunoSEQ multiplex PCR; TCRdb's table is partial and in-frame only. Found here are some 190,000 clones, approximately 8.1% of them singletons; the top ten hold 0.5%. The specimen sequenced was central memory CD4+ T cells from blood. These receptor sequences come from a man between 18 and 35 years old with type 1 diabetes. Both conserved end residues are part of each CDR3. A D gene is named only where the DNA matches it firmly. Part of the rows lack a size; the others show once, few, many or a class for expanded clones.

clone size	D gene	CDR3 length	V gene	J gene	CDR3 protein	CDR3 DNA
few	TRBD2	11	TRBV30	TRBJ2-7	CAWSLGRGQYF	TGTGCCTGGAGTCTCGGGAGGGGGCAGTACTTC
few	.	15	TRBV28	TRBJ2-2	CASSLGRTRTGELFF	TGTGCCAGCAGTTTGGGGAGAACGAGGACCGGGGAGCTGTTTTTT
.	TRBD2	13	TRBV5-4	TRBJ2-4	CASSLPGGSIQYF	TGTGCCAGCAGCTTGCCCGGGGGGAGCATTCAGTACTTC
few	TRBD1	14	TRBV28	TRBJ1-2	CASSLGLGQGGYTF	TGTGCCAGCAGTTTGGGGCTCGGACAGGGTGGCTACACCTTC
.	TRBD1	12	TRBV6-6	TRBJ1-1	CASSPLRGYAFF	TGTGCCAGCAGTCCCCTCAGGGGGTATGCTTTCTTT
.	TRBD2	16	TRBV18	TRBJ2-1	CASSPPGGGAYNEQFF	TGTGCCAGCTCACCACCGGGCGGGGGGGCCTACAATGAGCAGTTCTTC
few	.	15	TRBV5-4	TRBJ2-5	CASSLSAGVGETQYF	TGTGCCAGCAGCTTGTCGGCAGGGGTGGGAGAGACCCAGTACTTC
many	.	14	TRBV6-6	TRBJ2-5	CASRSGTLQETQYF	TGTGCCAGCAGGTCCGGGACACTCCAAGAGACCCAGTACTTC
.	TRBD2	15	TRBV9	TRBJ2-3	CASSVASGSGDTQYF	TGTGCCAGCAGCGTGGCAAGCGGGAGTGGAGATACGCAGTATTTT
.	TRBD1	15	TRBV5-4	TRBJ2-5	CASSLGTGGAKTQYF	TGTGCCAGCAGCTTGGGGACAGGGGGCGCGAAGACCCAGTACTTC
.	TRBD1	15	TRBV27	TRBJ2-7	CASMGVRGRGYEQYF	TGTGCCAGCATGGGGGTAAGGGGGCGCGGCTACGAGCAGTACTTC
.	.	14	TRBV7-9	TRBJ1-1	CASSADSLNTEAFF	TGTGCCAGCAGCGCGGACAGTTTGAACACTGAAGCTTTCTTT
few	.	15	TRBV6-1	TRBJ2-7	CASRSAGGKRRKQYF	TGTGCCAGCAGGTCCGCGGGCGGGAAACGTAGGAAGCAGTACTTC
.	.	18	TRBV5-1	TRBJ2-5	CASSLEVSNSISGETQYF	TGCGCCAGCAGCTTGGAAGTTAGCAATTCAATTTCGGGAGAGACCCAGTACTTC
.	.	11	TRBV5-1	TRBJ2-7	CASSSQGEQYF	TGCGCCAGCAGCTCACAGGGTGAGCAGTACTTC
.	.	14	TRBV10-3	TRBJ2-7	CAIRDSRSSYEQYF	TGTGCCATCAGGGACAGCCGGAGCTCCTACGAGCAGTACTTC
.	.	13	TRBV6-6	TRBJ1-6	CASITGEGSPLHF	TGTGCCAGCATAACCGGGGAAGGGTCACCCCTCCACTTT
.	.	13	TRBV7-2	TRBJ2-3	CASSWSEADTQYF	TGTGCCAGCAGCTGGAGTGAGGCAGATACGCAGTATTTT
few	TRBD2	15	TRBV10-3	TRBJ2-1	CALRPAGGKDNEQFF	TGTGCCCTAAGACCTGCGGGGGGGAAAGACAATGAGCAGTTCTTC
.	.	18	TRBV11-2	TRBJ2-1	CASSLEPRGPGVYNEQFF	TGTGCCAGCAGCTTAGAACCTAGGGGTCCAGGAGTCTACAATGAGCAGTTCTTC
.	.	15	TRBV9	TRBJ1-1	CASSPMSQVNTEAFF	TGTGCCAGCAGCCCAATGAGCCAGGTGAACACTGAAGCTTTCTTT
.	.	13	TRBV29-1	TRBJ1-4	CSVSGRANEKLFF	TGCAGCGTTTCTGGGAGGGCTAATGAAAAACTGTTTTTT